The 25 T cell receptor beta chains below were found in one sample sequenced in a study of blood T cells in healthy people across ages. Alongside a J-beta primer mix, a sample-barcoded 5' primer served in a second PCR lasting 7 to 11 cycles. TCRdb passed the 5' RACE reads through MiXCR, listing each CDR3 protein once. The sample gives about 1.1 million distinct CDR3 sequences, 35% to 45% of which show up once; roughly 13% is in the top ten. The sequencing input was blood. Receptors originate from a man between 18 and 29 years old in good health.

In this sample, this clonotype turned up a few times. The chain joins TRBV6-6 to TRBJ1-2; no reliable D call. V was shortened by 6 bases and J by 8 bases, with 13 bases between the two germline ends. The germline V gene encodes CDR1 MNHNY and CDR2 SVGAGI (reference sequence). The CDR3 loop spans 12 amino acids. The CDR3 loop reads CASSLLGLGYTF. The DNA for the CDR3 is TGTGCCAGCAGCCTTTTAGGGTTAGGCTACACCTTC.

This clonotype was counted only a few times. The chain couples TRBV6-6 to TRBJ2-7, with unresolved D. CDR1 and CDR2 from the germline V gene are MNHNY and SVGAGI (reference sequence). The CDR3 has 12 amino acids. Trimming took 2 bases from V and 6 from J, leaving 8 bases between them. Here the CDR3 DNA reads TGTGCCAGCAGTTACCTCCCCTCCGAGCAGTACTTC. Translation gives CASSYLPSEQYF.

This chain uses TRBV3-1 with TRBJ1-2; unclear D gene. Germline V CDR1 and CDR2: LGHDT, YNNKEL (reference sequence). CDR3 length: 15 residues. Trimming took off 0 bases at V and 8 bases at J, with 16 bases between the two ends. DNA for the CDR3: TGTGCCAGCAGCCAAGATACCAGAGGCATACTGGGCTACACCTTC. Its translation: CASSQDTRGILGYTF.

The rearrangement joins TRBV28 to TRBJ2-1; D is possibly TRBD2 (6 bases). V was pared by 6 bases and J by 4 bases, with 16 bases between. The germline V gene encodes CDR1 MDHEN and CDR2 SYDVKM. CDR3 length equals 15 residues. Written as DNA, the CDR3 is TGTGCCAGCAGCCCTCCCAACCGGGGGTACAATGAGCAGTTCTTC. This encodes CASSPPNRGYNEQFF.

The gene calls are TRBV20-1 and TRBJ1-1, with 8 bases matching TRBD1. The CDR3 runs to 15 residues. Looked up from germline, CDR1 is DFQATT and CDR2 is SNEGSKA (reference sequence). The ends lost 3 bases at V and 4 bases at J; junction bases unmatched: 10. Here the CDR3 DNA reads TGCAGTGCTAGCGGCAGGACAGGGACTGGCACTGAAGCTTTCTTT. This translates into CSASGRTGTGTEAFF.

The chain has TRBV6-2 or TRBV6-3 and TRBJ1-5; no firm D call. V was trimmed by 3 bases and J by 2 bases, leaving 11 bases between them. Looked up from germline, CDR1 is MNHEY and CDR2 is SVGEGT. The CDR3 has 15 amino acids. CDR3 loop: CASSYYPEGNQPQHF. The CDR3 DNA reads TGTGCCAGCAGTTATTATCCCGAAGGCAATCAGCCCCAGCATTTT.

This clonotype was picked up many times. The J gene is TRBJ2-7, the V gene TRBV6-5; 8 bases agree with TRBD1. With V trimmed by 4 bases and J by 3 bases, 2 bases remained unmatched. From germline, CDR1 is MNHEY and CDR2 SVGAGI. The length of the CDR3 is 13 residues. This CDR3 is CASSSGQDYEQYF. The CDR3 nucleotides are TGTGCCAGCAGTTCGGGACAGGACTACGAGCAGTACTTC.

The chain employs TRBV10-3 and TRBJ2-1, with a weak D call TRBD1 (5 bases). Germline V gives CDR1 ENHRY, CDR2 SYGVKD. This CDR3 is built from 15 residues. V was cut by 4 bases and J by 0 bases, with 10 bases left in between. The CDR3 is CAISGQSYSYNEQFF. The CDR3 region has the DNA TGTGCCATCAGTGGACAGTCCTACTCCTACAATGAGCAGTTCTTC.

The chain carries TRBV30 and TRBJ1-4; a possible D gene is TRBD1 (5 bases). Germline V gene sequence: CDR1 GTSNPN, CDR2 SVGIG (reference sequence). CDR3 length: 12 residues. The germline V and J ends were trimmed by 3 bases and 13 bases, with 15 bases remaining between them. In nucleotides, the CDR3 is TGTGCCTGGAGCCAAGACAGAAATCGACTGTTTTTT. Its translation: CAWSQDRNRLFF.

This clonotype was counted only a few times. V gene TRBV5-1 combines with J gene TRBJ2-3; 9 bases align to TRBD2. Trimming cost V 3 bases and J 0 bases; bases outside gene matches: 11. Looked up from germline, CDR1 is SGHRS and CDR2 is YFSETQ. This CDR3 is 18 amino acids long. DNA for the CDR3: TGCGCCAGCAGCTCAAGGGCTAGCGGGACCCTTAGCACAGATACGCAGTATTTT. Its protein product is CASSSRASGTLSTDTQYF.

The V call is TRBV20-1, the J call TRBJ1-2; D gene ambiguous. Germline CDR1 is DFQATT and CDR2 is SNEGSKA (reference sequence). The CDR3 spans 14 residues. The V and J ends lost 4 bases and 3 bases respectively, with 15 bases between them. In DNA, the CDR3 is TGCAGTGCTACTCCTGAAGCTTCTTACTATGGCTACACCTTC. Translating gives CSATPEASYYGYTF.

DNA of the CDR3: TGTGCCAGCAGCCAAGATTTAGGCAGCTACAATGAGCAGTTCTTC. This translates into CASSQDLGSYNEQFF. The chain is built from TRBV4-2 and TRBJ2-1; D is unclear. The CDR3 extends over 15 amino acids. Per germline, CDR1 LGHNA and CDR2 YNFKEQ. V was trimmed by 0 bases and J by 3 bases, leaving 9 bases between them.

This clonotype has a handful of counts. The chain has TRBV12-3 or TRBV12-4 and TRBJ2-7, with D maybe TRBD2 (5 bases). The CDR3 sequence is 13 residues long. The germline V and J ends were trimmed by 6 bases and 6 bases, with 15 bases remaining between them. The CDR3 spells CASSLGGRFEQYF. CDR3 nucleotides: TGTGCCAGCAGCCTAGGAGGCAGATTCGAGCAGTACTTC.

This clonotype has at least ten counts. The chain recombines TRBV6-1 with TRBJ1-1; D is unresolved. The CDR3 length is 11 residues. Between the trimmed V and J ends, which lost 6 bases and 1 base, there was a span of 3 bases. Germline V gives CDR1 MNHNS, CDR2 SASEGT. The DNA of the CDR3 is TGTGCCAGCAGAAAGAACACTGAAGCTTTCTTT. Translated: CASRKNTEAFF.

The chain has TRBV29-1 and TRBJ2-1, with 11 bases lining up with TRBD1. The end of the DNA aligns better with TRBJ2-7, so the J call may be wrong. CDR3 size: 18 residues. Looked up from germline, CDR1 is SQVTM and CDR2 is ANQGSEA. The CDR3, as DNA: TGCAGCGTTGAAGCGGGGACAGGGGGATGGATGCTCTACAATGAGCAGTACTTC. It codes for CSVEAGTGGWMLYNEQYF.

This rearrangement joins TRBV2 to TRBJ1-1, with TRBD1 matching 9 bases. The CDR3 totals 13 residues. Germline values: CDR1 SNHLY, CDR2 FYNNEI. Losses at the gene ends were 9 bases for V and 4 bases for J; bases not matched to a gene: 6. This CDR3 reads CASGDRVFTEAFF. CDR3 nucleotide sequence: TGTGCCAGTGGGGACAGGGTGTTCACTGAAGCTTTCTTT.

This clonotype was counted between two and nine times. The CDR3 DNA reads TGTGCCAGCAGCCAAGATGGACAGACCTACAATGAGCAGTTCTTC. Protein: CASSQDGQTYNEQFF. The chain recombines TRBV7-9 with TRBJ2-1, with D possibly TRBD1 on 6 matching bases. The CDR3 length is 15 residues. Germline assignment: CDR1 SEHNR and CDR2 FQNEAQ (reference sequence). The V gene lost 5 bases and the J gene lost 2 bases, with 13 bases spanning the gap.

The V and J genes are TRBV12-3 or TRBV12-4 and TRBJ2-1, with 9 bases matching TRBD2. The CDR3 is 17 residues long. V gave up 7 bases and J gave up 2 bases; unmatched junction bases: 12. CDR3 sequence (DNA): TGTGCCAGCACCAGAAGGTTTCTAGCGGGGACCTACAATGAGCAGTTCTTC. It yields the protein CASTRRFLAGTYNEQFF.

This sequence joins TRBV2 and TRBJ2-1; 7 positions match TRBD1. The germline CDR1 and CDR2 sequences are SNHLY and FYNNEI. The CDR3 runs to 15 residues. The junction had 2 bases not matched to a gene; V was cut back by 1 base and J by 2 bases. The CDR3 DNA reads as TGTGCCAGCAGTGAAGAGGGACAGCCCTACAATGAGCAGTTCTTC. Its protein is CASSEEGQPYNEQFF.

This rearrangement joins TRBV5-1 to TRBJ2-1; no reliable D call. CDR1 is SGHRS, CDR2 YFSETQ, per germline. Trimming stripped 1 base from V and 8 bases from J, with 4 bases between. This CDR3 spans 11 amino acids. The CDR3 sequence: CASSLLYEQFF. CDR3 bases: TGCGCCAGCAGCTTGCTCTATGAGCAGTTCTTC.

The genes are TRBV5-1 and TRBJ2-3; TRBD2 matches 9 bases. With 4 bases clipped from V and 2 bases from J, the junction kept 5 bases outside the gene matches. The CDR3 length is 15 residues. Per germline, CDR1 SGHRS and CDR2 YFSETQ. In DNA form, the CDR3 reads TGCGCCAGCAGCGGGAGCGGGGGGAACACAGATACGCAGTATTTT. The encoded protein is CASSGSGGNTDTQYF.

This sequence joins TRBV30 and TRBJ2-7; 7 nucleotides line up with TRBD1. The V segment lost 7 bases and the J segment 2 bases; nucleotides outside the gene matches: 8. This CDR3 is 13 amino acids long. Germline V gene sequence: CDR1 GTSNPN, CDR2 SVGIG (reference sequence). CDR3 sequence (DNA): TGTGCCTCCGCAGGGGGTCTCCCCTACGAGCAGTACTTC. This codes for CASAGGLPYEQYF.

This clonotype showed up just a few times. J is TRBJ2-3 and V is TRBV7-2; no reliable D call. CDR3 length: 14 amino acids. Germline loops: CDR1 SGHTA, CDR2 FQGNSA. The V end was cut by 1 base, the J end by 6 bases, with 11 bases between. CDR3 in amino acids: CASSLELPRDTQYF. CDR3 sequence (DNA): TGTGCCAGCAGCTTAGAACTGCCTAGGGATACGCAGTATTTT. Variable domain in full (rest from reference TRBV7-2 and TRBJ2-3): GAGVSQSPSNKVTEKGKDVELRCDPISGHTALYWYRQSLGQGLEFLIYFQGNSAPDKSGLPSDRFSAERTGGSVSTLTIQRTQQEDSAVYLCASSLELPRDTQYFGPGTRLTVL.

This clonotype was detected ten times or more. CDR3 in DNA: TGCGCCAGCAGCTTCACGACAGGGGGATTTAACGAGCAGTACTTC. This encodes CASSFTTGGFNEQYF. The chain links TRBV5-1 to TRBJ2-7; 9 nucleotides line up with TRBD1. The CDR3 contains 15 residues. V lost 2 bases to trimming and J lost 5 bases; unmatched junction nucleotides: 8. Per the germline V gene, CDR1 is SGHRS and CDR2 is YFSETQ.

The rearrangement joins TRBV7-2 to TRBJ2-1, with D perhaps given as TRBD1 or TRBD2 (5 bases each). The V and J ends lost 2 bases and 5 bases respectively, with 13 bases between them. Germline lookup yields CDR1 SGHTA and CDR2 FQGNSA. The CDR3 runs to 15 residues. In DNA, the CDR3 is TGTGCCAGCAGCTTATCAGTGTTGGGACACAATGAGCAGTTCTTC. Translated: CASSLSVLGHNEQFF.